This T cell receptor (beta chain) originates from a study of identical twins. Germline CDR1 and CDR2: ENHRY and SYGVKD. The V and J ends lost 5 bases and 4 bases, in that order; junction bases with no gene match: 14. CDR3 length: 18 amino acids. TCRdb ran MiXCR on the 5' RACE reads and lists one entry per CDR3 protein. The repertoire holds roughly 1,500,000 distinct CDR3 sequences, with roughly a third as singletons. The chain joins TRBV10-3 to TRBJ2-7, with 13 bases that match TRBD2. The sequence came from a newborn girl in good health. The specimen sequenced was cord blood. The CDR3 DNA reads as TGTGCCATCAGTTCCGCCACTAGCGGGAGGGCCCATCCTTACGAGCAGTACTTC. Its translation is CAISSATSGRAHPYEQYF.